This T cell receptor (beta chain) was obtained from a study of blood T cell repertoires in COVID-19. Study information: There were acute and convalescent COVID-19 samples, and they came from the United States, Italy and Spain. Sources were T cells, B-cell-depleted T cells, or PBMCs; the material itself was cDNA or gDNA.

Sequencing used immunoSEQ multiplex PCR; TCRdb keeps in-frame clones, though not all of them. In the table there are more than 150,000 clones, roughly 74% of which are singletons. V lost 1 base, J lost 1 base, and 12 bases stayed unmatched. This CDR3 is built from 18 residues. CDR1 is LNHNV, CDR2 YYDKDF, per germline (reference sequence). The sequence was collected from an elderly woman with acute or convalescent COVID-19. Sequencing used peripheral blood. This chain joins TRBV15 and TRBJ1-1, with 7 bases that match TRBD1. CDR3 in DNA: TGTGCCACCAGCAGAGGTAACAGGGGACAAAGGAGGAACACTGAAGCTTTCTTT. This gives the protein CATSRGNRGQRRNTEAFF.